The clone carrying this T cell receptor beta chain came up many times. The antigen is undetermined. Germline-derived CDR1 and CDR2 are LNHDA and SQIVND (reference sequence). V lost 3 bases, J lost 0 bases, and 6 bases lay in between. The CDR3 has 14 residues. The data originate from a study of read filtering for tumor transcriptome and immune sequencing. Study-wide context: Under ten patients were R-ISS I, some 16 were R-ISS II, about seven were R-ISS III. TCR-mapped reads were about 3.5 to 10.27 million with IR-seq versus roughly 85 to 1,300 with RNA-seq. General study points: Without single-read clonotypes, shared clonotype proportions correlated more between IR-seq and RNA-seq.

Molecular barcoded adaptors covering alpha/delta and beta/gamma chains were used on about 0.4 ug RNA. TCRdb called the reads again in MiXCR, with one record for every CDR3 protein. Of 65,000 or so distinct CDR3 sequences in the sample, approximately 18% were seen once. The source is a donor aged 40 or over with multiple myeloma. J is TRBJ2-1 and V is TRBV19; unclear D gene. The material sequenced was a population of CD138-negative cells sorted from bone marrow. In DNA form, the CDR3 reads TGTGCCAGTAGTATTTTATCCTCCTACAATGAGCAGTTCTTC. Its protein product is CASSILSSYNEQFF.